This TCR beta chain was recovered during a study of T cells in Graves' hyperthyroidism and ophthalmopathy. Study outcomes and limitations: Ophthalmopathy onset followed model prediction by a median about 6.5 months.

As concerns this clonotype: Antigen specificity is unknown.

CDR3 length: 12 amino acids. Germline V gene lookup returns CDR1 MNHEY and CDR2 SVGEGT. V lost 4 bases and J 6 bases, leaving 8 bases between the germline ends. The TCR beta CDR3 regions underwent amplification using RNA transcripts as the source. The TCR CDR3 first-round RT-PCR relied on the HTBI primer set. TCRdb analysed the multiplex PCR reads with MiXCR anew, one entry per CDR3 protein. This sample has around 540,000 distinct CDR3 sequences; approximately 44% occur once, and the top ten carry just under 8.5%. The sequence came from a woman younger than 35 with Graves' hyperthyroidism. The chain couples TRBV6-2 or TRBV6-3 to TRBJ2-3; unclear D gene. Sequencing was performed on peripheral blood or thyroid tissue (not recorded which). This chain's CDR3 is CASSSPEDTQYF. DNA for the CDR3: TGTGCCAGCAGTTCCCCGGAGGATACGCAGTATTTT.